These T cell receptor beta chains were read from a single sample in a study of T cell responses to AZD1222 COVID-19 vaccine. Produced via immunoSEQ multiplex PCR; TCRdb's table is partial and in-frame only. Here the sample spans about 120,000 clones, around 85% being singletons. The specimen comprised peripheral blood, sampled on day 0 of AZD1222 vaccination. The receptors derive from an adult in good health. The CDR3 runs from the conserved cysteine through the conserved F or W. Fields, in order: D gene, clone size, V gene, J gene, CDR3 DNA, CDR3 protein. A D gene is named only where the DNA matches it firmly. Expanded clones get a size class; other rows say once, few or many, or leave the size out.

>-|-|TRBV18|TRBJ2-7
TGTGCCAGCTCACCACCGCTGGGGGGAGAGGATAGGCAGTACTTC
CASSPPLGGEDRQYF
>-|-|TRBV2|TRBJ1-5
TGTGCCAGCACCCTACGGGGGCAGAACAATCAGCCCCAGCATTTT
CASTLRGQNNQPQHF
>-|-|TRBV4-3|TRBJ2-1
TGCGCCAGCAGCCAAGATCGGATGGGAGTGGGCAATGAGCAGTTCTTC
CASSQDRMGVGNEQFF
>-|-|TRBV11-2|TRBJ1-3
TGTGCCAGCAGTGAGAACTCTGGAAACACCATATATTTT
CASSENSGNTIYF
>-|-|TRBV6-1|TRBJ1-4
TGTGCCAGCAGTGAAGGAACGGTCCTTGGTGAAAAACTGTTTTTT
CASSEGTVLGEKLFF
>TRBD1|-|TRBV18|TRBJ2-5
TGTGCCAGCTCACTCGGGACAGGGGGTGAGACCCAGTACTTC
CASSLGTGGETQYF
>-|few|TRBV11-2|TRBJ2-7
TGTGCCAGCAGCTTAGATTGGACCCTCTACGAGCAGTACTTC
CASSLDWTLYEQYF
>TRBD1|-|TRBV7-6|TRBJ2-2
TGTGCCAGCAGCTTTATCACAGGGGGCGCAGCCGGGGAGCTGTTTTTT
CASSFITGGAAGELFF
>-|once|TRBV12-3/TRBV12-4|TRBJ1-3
TGTGCCAGCTTCCCAGACACCATATATTTT
CASFPDTIYF
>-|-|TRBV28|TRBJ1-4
TGTGCCAGCAGTTTAGGGGGGGAGGCTAATGAAAAACTGTTTTTT
CASSLGGEANEKLFF
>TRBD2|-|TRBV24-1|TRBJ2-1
TGTGTCACCAGTGACCAGACCACCGGGACTAGCGGGGCACATGAGCAGTTCTTC
CVTSDQTTGTSGAHEQFF
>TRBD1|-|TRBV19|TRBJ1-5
TGTGCCGCACAGGGGCCAGAATATAGCAATCAGCCCCAGCATTTT
CAAQGPEYSNQPQHF
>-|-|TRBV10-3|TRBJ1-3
TGTGCCATCAGTGACCTTAACACCATATATTTT
CAISDLNTIYF
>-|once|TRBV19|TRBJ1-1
TGTGCCAGTAGTAACACCGGGACACGGGCTGGGGCTTTCTTT
CASSNTGTRAGAFF
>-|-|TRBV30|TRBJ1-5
TGTGCCTGGAGTCGCAAGGGGGTTTCGGGCAATCAGCCCCAGCATTTT
CAWSRKGVSGNQPQHF
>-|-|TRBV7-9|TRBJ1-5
TGTGCCAGCAGCCGCGGCGGGGGAAATCAGCCCCAGCATTTT
CASSRGGGNQPQHF
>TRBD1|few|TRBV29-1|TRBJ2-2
TGCAGCGTCCCAACAGGGGGGAACACCGGGGAGCTGTTTTTT
CSVPTGGNTGELFF
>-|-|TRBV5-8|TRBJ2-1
TGTGCCAGCAGCTTGGTCACAGTATACAATGAGCAGTTCTTC
CASSLVTVYNEQFF
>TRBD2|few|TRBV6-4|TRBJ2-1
TGTGCCAGCAGTGTTATAGGGACTAGCGGAATACCGAATGAGCAGTTCTTC
CASSVIGTSGIPNEQFF
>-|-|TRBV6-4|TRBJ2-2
TGTGCCAGCAAAAGGGGTCAGAACACCGGGGAGCTGTTTTTT
CASKRGQNTGELFF
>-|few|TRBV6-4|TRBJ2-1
TGTGCCAGCAGTGACTCGAGTGGGGCCTACAATGAGCAGTTCTTC
CASSDSSGAYNEQFF
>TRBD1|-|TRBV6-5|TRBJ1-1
TGTGCCAGCAGTTACAACACAGGGGGCTTGGGCACTGAAGCTTTCTTT
CASSYNTGGLGTEAFF
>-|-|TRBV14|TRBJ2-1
TGTGCCAGCAGCCAAGTTATCTTCAGCTCCTACAATGAGCAGTTCTTC
CASSQVIFSSYNEQFF
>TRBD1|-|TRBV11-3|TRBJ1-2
TGTGCCAGCAGCTCGGACAGGGTGGCCTATGGCTACACCTTC
CASSSDRVAYGYTF
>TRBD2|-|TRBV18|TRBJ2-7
TGTGCCAGCTCACCACGATCTAGCGGGGACTCCTACGAGCAGTACTTC
CASSPRSSGDSYEQYF
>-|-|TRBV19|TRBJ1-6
TGTGCCAGTAGGTTGCAGGGAAATTCACCCCTCCACTTT
CASRLQGNSPLHF
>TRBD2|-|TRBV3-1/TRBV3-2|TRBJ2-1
TGTGCCAGCAGCCTGATAGCGGGGGCCGGGGATGAGCAGTTCTTC
CASSLIAGAGDEQFF
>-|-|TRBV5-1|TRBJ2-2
TGCGCCAGCAGCTCAGCTACGAACACCGGGGAGCTGTTTTTT
CASSSATNTGELFF
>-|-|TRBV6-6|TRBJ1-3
TGTGCCAGCCGGCCCTCTGGAAACACCATATATTTT
CASRPSGNTIYF
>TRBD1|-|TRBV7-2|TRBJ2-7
TGTGCCAGCAGCTCGGACAGGGGCTCTTACGAGCAGTACTTC
CASSSDRGSYEQYF
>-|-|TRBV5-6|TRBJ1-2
TGTGCCAGCAGGGGGGCAGGAGGTTTGGGATATGGCTACACCTTC
CASRGAGGLGYGYTF
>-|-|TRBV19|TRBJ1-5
TGTGCCACATCTAACCCAGGGGACGGTCAGCCCCAGCATTTT
CATSNPGDGQPQHF
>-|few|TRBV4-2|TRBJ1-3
TGTGCCAGCAGCCAAGAACGAGCCGGGAGCTCTGGAAACACCATATATTTT
CASSQERAGSSGNTIYF
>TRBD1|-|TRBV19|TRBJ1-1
TGTGCCAGTAGTATTCAAGGGACAGGGGCGAACACTGAAGCTTTCTTT
CASSIQGTGANTEAFF
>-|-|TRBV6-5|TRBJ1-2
TGTGCCAGCAGTCGGGTGCCGGAAGCTAACTATGGCTACACCTTC
CASSRVPEANYGYTF
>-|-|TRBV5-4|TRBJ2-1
TGTGCCAGCATCCGGCACGATAGCTCCTACAATGAGCAGTTCTTC
CASIRHDSSYNEQFF